The clone carrying this T cell receptor (beta chain) was counted only a few times. CDR3 size: 13 residues. V gave up 7 bases and J gave up 5 bases, with 13 bases separating them. The source of the sample is a study of T cells after yellow fever vaccination. MiXCR, run by TCRdb on the 5' RACE reads, gives a single entry per CDR3 protein. The repertoire has more than 300,000 distinct CDR3 sequences, approximately 4% of them found once; the top ten carry roughly a fifth. The clonotype originates from a man aged 18 to 29 who received the YFV17D yellow fever vaccine. This sample comprised PBMCs, obtained 15 days after the yellow fever booster vaccination. The rearrangement links TRBV12-3 or TRBV12-4 to TRBJ2-3, with D possibly matching TRBD2 (6 bases). This chain's CDR3 is CASTSGGRDTQYF. In DNA, the CDR3 is TGTGCCAGCACTTCTGGGGGGAGAGATACGCAGTATTTT.